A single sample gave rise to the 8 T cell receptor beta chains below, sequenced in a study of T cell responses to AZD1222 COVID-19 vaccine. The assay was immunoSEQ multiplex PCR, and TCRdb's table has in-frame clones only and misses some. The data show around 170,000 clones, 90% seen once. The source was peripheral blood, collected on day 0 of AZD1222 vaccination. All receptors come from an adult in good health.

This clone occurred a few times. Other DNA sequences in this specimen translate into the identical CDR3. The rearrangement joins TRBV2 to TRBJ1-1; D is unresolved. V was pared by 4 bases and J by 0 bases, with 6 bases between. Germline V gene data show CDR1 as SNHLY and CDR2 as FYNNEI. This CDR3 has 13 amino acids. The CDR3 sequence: CASSVGLNTEAFF. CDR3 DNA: TGTGCCAGCAGTGTAGGGCTGAACACTGAAGCTTTCTTT.

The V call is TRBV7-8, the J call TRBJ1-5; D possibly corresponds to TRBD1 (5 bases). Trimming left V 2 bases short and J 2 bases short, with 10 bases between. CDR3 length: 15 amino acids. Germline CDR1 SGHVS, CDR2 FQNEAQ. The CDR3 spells CASSLQGYGNQPQHF. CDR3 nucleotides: TGTGCCAGCAGCTTACAGGGTTATGGCAATCAGCCCCAGCATTTT.

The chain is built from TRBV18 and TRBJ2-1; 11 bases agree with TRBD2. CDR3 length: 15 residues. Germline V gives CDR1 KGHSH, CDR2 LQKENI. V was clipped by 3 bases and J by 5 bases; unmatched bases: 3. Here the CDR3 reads CASSPVAGGNNEQFF. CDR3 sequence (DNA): TGTGCCAGCTCACCGGTAGCGGGGGGGAACAATGAGCAGTTCTTC.

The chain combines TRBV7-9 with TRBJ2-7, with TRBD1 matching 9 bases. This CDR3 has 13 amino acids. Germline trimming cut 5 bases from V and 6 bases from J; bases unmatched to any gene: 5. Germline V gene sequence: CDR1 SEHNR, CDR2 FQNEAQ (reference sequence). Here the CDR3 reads CASSGGTGREQYF. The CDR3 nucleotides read TGTGCCAGCAGCGGGGGGACAGGGCGCGAGCAGTACTTC.

DNA for the CDR3: TGCGCCAGCAGCGGACAGGGCAGCTATGGCTACACCTTC. Protein sequence: CASSGQGSYGYTF. The rearrangement uses TRBV5-1 and TRBJ1-2; 8 nucleotides align to TRBD1. V lost 4 bases to trimming and J lost 4 bases; unmatched junction nucleotides: 3. The germline CDR1 and CDR2 sequences are SGHRS and YFSETQ. CDR3 length: 13 residues.

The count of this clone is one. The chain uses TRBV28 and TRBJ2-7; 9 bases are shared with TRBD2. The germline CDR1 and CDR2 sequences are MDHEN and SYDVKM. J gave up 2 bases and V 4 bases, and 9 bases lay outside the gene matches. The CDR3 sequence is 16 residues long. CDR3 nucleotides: TGTGCCAGCAGTTCCCCGACTAGCGGCGTGCCCTACGAGCAGTACTTC. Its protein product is CASSSPTSGVPYEQYF. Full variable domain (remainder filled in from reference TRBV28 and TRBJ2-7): DVKVTQSSRYLVKRTGEKVFLECVQDMDHENMFWYRQDPGLGLRLIYFSYDVKMKEKGDIPEGYSVSREKKERFSLILESASTNQTSMYLCASSSPTSGVPYEQYFGPGTRLTVT.

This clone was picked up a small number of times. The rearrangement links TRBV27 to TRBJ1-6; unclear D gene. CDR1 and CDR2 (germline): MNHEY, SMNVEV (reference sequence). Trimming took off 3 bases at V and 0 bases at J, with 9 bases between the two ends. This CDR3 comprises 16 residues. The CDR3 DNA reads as TGTGCCAGCAGTTTGGACCCCCGCTCCTATAATTCACCCCTCCACTTT. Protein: CASSLDPRSYNSPLHF.

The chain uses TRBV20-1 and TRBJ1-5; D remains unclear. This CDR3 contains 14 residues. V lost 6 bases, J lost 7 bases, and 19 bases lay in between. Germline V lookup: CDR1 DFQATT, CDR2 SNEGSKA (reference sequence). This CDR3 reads CSASGRGFGQPQHF. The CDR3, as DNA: TGCAGTGCCAGTGGGAGAGGCTTCGGGCAGCCCCAGCATTTT.